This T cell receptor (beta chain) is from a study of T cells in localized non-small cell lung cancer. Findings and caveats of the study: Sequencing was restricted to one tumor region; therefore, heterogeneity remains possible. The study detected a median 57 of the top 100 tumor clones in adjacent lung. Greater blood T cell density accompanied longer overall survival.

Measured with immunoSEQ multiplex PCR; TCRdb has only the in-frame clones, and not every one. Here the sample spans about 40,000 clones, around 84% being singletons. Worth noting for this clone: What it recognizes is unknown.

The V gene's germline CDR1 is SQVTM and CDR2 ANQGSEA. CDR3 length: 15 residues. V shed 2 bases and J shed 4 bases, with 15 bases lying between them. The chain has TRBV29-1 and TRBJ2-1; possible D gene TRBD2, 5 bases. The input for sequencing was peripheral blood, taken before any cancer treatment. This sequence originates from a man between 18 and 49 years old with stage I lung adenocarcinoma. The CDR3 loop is CSVELTLAVYNEQFF. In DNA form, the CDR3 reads TGCAGCGTTGAATTAACCCTAGCAGTATACAATGAGCAGTTCTTC.